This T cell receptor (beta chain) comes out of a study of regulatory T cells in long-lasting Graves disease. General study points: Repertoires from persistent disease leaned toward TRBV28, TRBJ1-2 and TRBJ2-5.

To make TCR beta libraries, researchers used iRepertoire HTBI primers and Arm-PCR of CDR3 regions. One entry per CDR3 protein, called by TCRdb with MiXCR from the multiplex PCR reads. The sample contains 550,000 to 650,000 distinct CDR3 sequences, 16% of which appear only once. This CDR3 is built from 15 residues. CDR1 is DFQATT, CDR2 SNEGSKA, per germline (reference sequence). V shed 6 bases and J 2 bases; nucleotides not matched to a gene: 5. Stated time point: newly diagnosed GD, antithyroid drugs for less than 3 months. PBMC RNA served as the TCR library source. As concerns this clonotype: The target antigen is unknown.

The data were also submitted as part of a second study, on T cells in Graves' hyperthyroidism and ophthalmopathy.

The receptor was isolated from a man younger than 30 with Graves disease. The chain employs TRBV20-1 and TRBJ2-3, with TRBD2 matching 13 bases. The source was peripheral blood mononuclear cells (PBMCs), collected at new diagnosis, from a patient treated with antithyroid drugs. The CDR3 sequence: CSAVGTSGATDTQYF. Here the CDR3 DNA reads TGCAGTGCCGTCGGGACTAGCGGGGCCACAGATACGCAGTATTTT.